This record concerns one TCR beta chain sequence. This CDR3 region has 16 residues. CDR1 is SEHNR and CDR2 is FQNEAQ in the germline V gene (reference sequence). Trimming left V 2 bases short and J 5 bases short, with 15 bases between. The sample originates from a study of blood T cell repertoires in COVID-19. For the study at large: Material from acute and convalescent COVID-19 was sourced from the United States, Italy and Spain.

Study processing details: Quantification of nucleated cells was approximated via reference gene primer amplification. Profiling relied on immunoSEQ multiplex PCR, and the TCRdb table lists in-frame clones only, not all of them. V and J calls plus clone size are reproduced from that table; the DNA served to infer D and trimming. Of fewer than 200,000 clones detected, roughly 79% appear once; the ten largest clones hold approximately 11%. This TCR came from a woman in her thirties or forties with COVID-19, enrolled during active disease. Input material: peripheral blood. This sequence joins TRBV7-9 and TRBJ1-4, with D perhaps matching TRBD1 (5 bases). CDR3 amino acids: CASSLSTGRLNEKLFF. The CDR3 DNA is TGTGCCAGCAGCTTATCAACAGGCAGACTGAATGAAAAACTGTTTTTT. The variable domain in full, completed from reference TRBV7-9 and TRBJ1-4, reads DTGVSQNPRHKITKRGQNVTFRCDPISEHNRLYWYRQTLGQGPEFLTYFQNEAQLEKSRLLSDRFSAERPKGSFSTLEIQRTEQGDSAMYLCASSLSTGRLNEKLFFGSGTQLSVL.